Each of the 5 T cell receptor beta chains below was sequenced from the same sample in a study of OX40 agonist ivuxolimab in advanced cancers. Only in-frame clones appear in the TCRdb table, and some are missing; sequencing was by immunoSEQ multiplex PCR. Of 55,000 to 70,000 clones listed, approximately 86% were seen once; the top ten hold about 0.95%. The sequenced sample was CD4+ or CD8+ T cells sorted from blood, obtained in a trial of the OX40 agonist ivuxolimab. Every receptor here comes from an adult with an advanced solid tumor such as melanoma, head and neck, liver or kidney cancer.

The chain links TRBV11-3 to TRBJ2-7; D uncertain. This CDR3 has 11 residues. Germline assignment: CDR1 SGHNT and CDR2 YENEEA. Trimming shortened V by 9 bases and J by 6 bases, and 12 bases separated the two germline ends. CDR3 nucleotide sequence: TGTGCCAGTGATAGAAGTGGCGAGCAGTACTTC. It encodes CASDRSGEQYF.

The CDR3 spells CASSLGGPNEQFF. The CDR3 DNA is TGTGCCAGCAGCTTGGGGGGGCCGAATGAGCAGTTCTTC. The genes are TRBV14 and TRBJ2-1; D possibly corresponds to TRBD2 (7 bases). Trimming removed 5 bases at V and 7 bases at J, with 12 bases between. Per the germline V gene, CDR1 is SGHDN and CDR2 is FVKESK. The CDR3 has 13 amino acids.

This clone has just a few counts. At the DNA level, this CDR3 is encoded by other sequences in the same sample as well. The chain has TRBV13 and TRBJ1-1; 9 nucleotides align to TRBD1. V gave up 5 bases and J gave up 1 base; unmatched junction bases: 2. The CDR3 loop spans 14 amino acids. Germline CDR1 and CDR2: PRHDT and FYEKMQ (reference sequence). The CDR3 here is CASSRGQGNTEAFF. The DNA of the CDR3 is TGTGCCAGCAGCCGGGGACAGGGGAACACTGAAGCTTTCTTT.

This clone was detected only a few times. For the CDR3, the DNA is TGTGCCATCAGTGAACGGGGGGACACCGGGGAGCTGTTTTTT. Translation: CAISERGDTGELFF. This chain links TRBV10-3 with TRBJ2-2; 7 nucleotides align to TRBD2. V lost 3 bases, J lost 3 bases, and 1 base stayed unmatched. Germline CDR1 ENHRY, CDR2 SYGVKD. This CDR3 comprises 14 residues.

The chain is built from TRBV7-3 and TRBJ2-5; 11 bases match TRBD1. With 6 bases clipped from V and 11 bases from J, the junction kept 11 bases outside the gene matches. Germline-derived CDR1 and CDR2 are SGHTA and FQGTGA. CDR3 length: 14 residues. CDR3 loop: CASRKGQGASEQYF. CDR3 bases: TGTGCCAGCAGAAAAGGACAGGGGGCTAGTGAGCAGTACTTC.